This entry lists 21 T cell receptor beta chains sequenced from one sample in a study of shared clonotypes between healthy human individuals. Some clones are missing from TCRdb's copy, which holds only in-frame ones; the method was immunoSEQ multiplex PCR. The sample consists of a few million clones, approximately 90% of them appearing once. Sequences were obtained from naive CD4+ T cells sorted from blood. Subset indicated: CD45RA+ positively selected. The receptors stem from a young man in good health.

This clone was observed a single time. The chain has TRBV6-6 and TRBJ1-5, with D tentatively TRBD1 (5 bases). Trimming shortened V by 6 bases and J by 2 bases, and 14 bases separated the two germline ends. Germline CDR1 MNHNY, CDR2 SVGAGI (reference sequence). The CDR3 contains 15 residues. CDR3 sequence: CASRLTAGGNQPQHF. DNA for the CDR3: TGTGCCAGCAGATTGACGGCGGGGGGCAATCAGCCCCAGCATTTT.

The V and J genes are TRBV5-1 and TRBJ2-5; D gene uncertain. V lost 0 bases and J 5 bases, leaving 20 bases between the germline ends. CDR3 length equals 17 residues. Looked up from germline, CDR1 is SGHRS and CDR2 is YFSETQ. CDR3 residues: CASSLGSTVLDRETQYF. The CDR3 DNA reads as TGCGCCAGCAGCTTGGGTTCGACGGTGCTCGACCGGGAGACCCAGTACTTC.

The chain employs TRBV6-6 and TRBJ2-6; D not resolved. The CDR3 contains 14 residues. Deletions cut 4 bases from V and 1 base from J, with 5 bases between. CDR1 and CDR2 from the germline V gene are MNHNY and SVGAGI (reference sequence). As DNA, the CDR3 is TGTGCCAGCAGTTGGAGTTCTGGGGCCAACGTCCTGACTTTC. As protein: CASSWSSGANVLTF.

The chain employs TRBV6-6 and TRBJ1-1; D is undetermined. Germline V gives CDR1 MNHNY, CDR2 SVGAGI (reference sequence). Trimming took 4 bases from V and 0 from J, leaving 9 bases between them. The CDR3 consists of 14 residues. CDR3 in amino acids: CASSFGSMNTEAFF. The CDR3 DNA reads TGTGCCAGCAGTTTTGGGTCGATGAACACTGAAGCTTTCTTT.

The genes are TRBV11-2 and TRBJ2-7, with no clear D. The V and J ends lost 0 bases and 5 bases respectively, with 8 bases between them. This CDR3 spans 13 amino acids. The V gene's germline CDR1 is SGHAT and CDR2 FQNNGV. The CDR3 DNA reads TGTGCCAGCAGCTTAGATCGGTTCGACGAGCAGTACTTC. Translation gives CASSLDRFDEQYF.

In its sample, this clone was seen once. The chain links TRBV6-1 to TRBJ1-3; tentatively, D is TRBD1 (6 bases). V lost 5 bases, J lost 0 bases, and 11 bases lay in between. Germline V lookup: CDR1 MNHNS, CDR2 SASEGT. The CDR3 sequence is 15 residues long. The CDR3 loop is CASSPQGNSGNTIYF. DNA of the CDR3: TGTGCCAGCAGTCCCCAGGGGAACTCTGGAAACACCATATATTTT.

The chain recombines TRBV9 with TRBJ2-7; D assignment may be TRBD1 or TRBD2 (5 bases each). Deletions cut 0 bases from V and 5 bases from J, with 15 bases between. The CDR3 covers 15 residues. Germline CDR1 SGDLS, CDR2 YYNGEE. Here the CDR3 DNA reads TGTGCCAGCAGCGTAGCGGCGGGCAGGGTCGACGAGCAGTACTTC. Its protein product is CASSVAAGRVDEQYF.

This chain joins TRBV5-1 and TRBJ1-6; D is perhaps TRBD1 (5 bases). The CDR3 sequence is 16 residues long. Per the germline V gene, CDR1 is SGHRS and CDR2 is YFSETQ. Trimming removed 4 bases from V and 4 bases from J, with 15 bases in between. The DNA of the CDR3 is TGCGCCAGCAGCGATATCGTTCGGGGGTATAATTCACCCCTCCACTTT. Encoded protein: CASSDIVRGYNSPLHF.

This chain connects TRBV4-1 to TRBJ2-1, with 11 positions matching TRBD2. With 4 bases clipped from V and 8 bases from J, the junction kept 10 bases outside the gene matches. CDR3 length equals 16 residues. Germline loops: CDR1 MGHRA, CDR2 YSYEKL. The CDR3 region is CASSPPGLAASHEQFF. DNA of the CDR3: TGCGCCAGCAGCCCTCCGGGACTAGCGGCATCCCATGAGCAGTTCTTC.

The genes are TRBV19 and TRBJ2-1; D unclear. The CDR3 has 17 residues. The V end lost 0 bases, the J end lost 3 bases, and 15 bases lay between the germline ends. Germline CDR1 is LNHDA and CDR2 is SQIVND (reference sequence). CDR3 sequence reads: CASSIDRSPTFYNEQFF. CDR3 nucleotide sequence: TGTGCCAGTAGTATAGATCGGAGCCCGACATTCTACAATGAGCAGTTCTTC.

The chain recombines TRBV5-6 with TRBJ2-5; TRBD2 might be the D (7 bases). V lost 1 base, J lost 3 bases, and 13 bases lay in between. Germline V lookup: CDR1 SGHDT, CDR2 YYEEEE. The CDR3 totals 15 residues. The CDR3: CASSLPGGAEETQYF. The CDR3 DNA reads TGTGCCAGCAGCTTGCCGGGGGGCGCAGAAGAGACCCAGTACTTC.

The J gene is TRBJ1-1, the V gene TRBV5-1; D uncertain. With 5 bases removed from V and 1 base from J, the gap between germline ends came to 15 bases. The germline V gene has CDR1 SGHRS and CDR2 YFSETQ. The CDR3 has 15 residues. The CDR3, as DNA: TGCGCCAGCAGTAGGGAAGGCGCTGGGAACACTGAAGCTTTCTTT. Translating it yields CASSREGAGNTEAFF.

V gene TRBV19 combines with J gene TRBJ1-5; D unresolved. V lost 3 bases, J lost 0 bases, and 12 bases lay in between. The CDR3 totals 16 residues. Germline CDR1 is LNHDA and CDR2 is SQIVND (reference sequence). CDR3 bases: TGTGCCAGTAGTATCTGGTCCTCTAATAGCAATCAGCCCCAGCATTTT. This translates into CASSIWSSNSNQPQHF. Supplemented by reference TRBV19 and TRBJ1-5, the full variable domain reads DGGITQSPKYLFRKEGQNVTLSCEQNLNHDAMYWYRQDPGQGLRLIYYSQIVNDFQKGDIAEGYSVSREKKESFPLTVTSAQKNPTAFYLCASSIWSSNSNQPQHFGDGTRLSIL.

This chain joins TRBV7-3 and TRBJ2-4; 10 bases match TRBD1. CDR1 and CDR2 (germline): SGHTA, FQGTGA. This CDR3 region has 15 residues. J was trimmed by 6 bases and V by 5 bases; bases with no gene match: 7. This CDR3 is CASSPTGGDGNIQYF. The CDR3, as DNA: TGTGCCAGCAGCCCGACAGGGGGCGACGGAAACATTCAGTACTTC. The complete variable domain, with remaining parts taken from reference TRBV7-3 and TRBJ2-4, reads GAGVSQTPSNKVTEKGKYVELRCDPISGHTALYWYRQSLGQGPEFLIYFQGTGAADDSGLPNDRFFAVRPEGSVSTLKIQRTERGDSAVYLCASSPTGGDGNIQYFGAGTRLSVL.

This clone has just one count. The chain carries TRBV10-3 and TRBJ2-1; 9 bases align to TRBD2. The germline V gene has CDR1 ENHRY and CDR2 SYGVKD. The V segment lost 3 bases and the J segment 14 bases; nucleotides outside the gene matches: 11. There are 14 residues in the CDR3. CDR3 protein: CAISDRGGDGREFF. Written as DNA, the CDR3 is TGTGCCATCAGTGACCGCGGGGGGGACGGTAGGGAGTTCTTC.

CDR3 sequence (DNA): TGTGCCAGTGGAACTGGCTACAATGAGCAGTTCTTC. Amino acid sequence: CASGTGYNEQFF. The V call is TRBV19, the J call TRBJ2-1; D unclear. Germline V CDR1 and CDR2: LNHDA, SQIVND (reference sequence). The CDR3 is 12 amino acids. V lost 8 bases to trimming and J lost 3 bases, with 8 bases between them. The entire variable domain, with the rest obtained from reference TRBV19 and TRBJ2-1, is as follows: DGGITQSPKYLFRKEGQNVTLSCEQNLNHDAMYWYRQDPGQGLRLIYYSQIVNDFQKGDIAEGYSVSREKKESFPLTVTSAQKNPTAFYLCASGTGYNEQFFGPGTRLTVL.

The gene calls are TRBV7-2 and TRBJ1-2, with a possible D match to TRBD1 (6 bases). The CDR3 has 14 residues. The V gene lost 8 bases and the J gene lost 4 bases, with 17 bases spanning the gap. Germline-derived CDR1 and CDR2 are SGHTA and FQGNSA. Here the CDR3 reads CASGILQGAYGYTF. The CDR3 region has the DNA TGTGCCAGCGGAATACTACAGGGCGCCTATGGCTACACCTTC.

This chain's CDR3 is CASSLEGNEQFF. CDR3 DNA: TGTGCCAGCAGCTTAGAAGGGAATGAGCAGTTCTTC. The chain couples TRBV11-2 to TRBJ2-1; D gene unclear. Trimming pared 0 bases from V and 7 bases from J, leaving 4 bases between. CDR1 SGHAT and CDR2 FQNNGV come from the germline V gene. The CDR3 length is 12 residues.

The V and J genes are TRBV28 and TRBJ1-2; D might be TRBD1 (6 bases). V was cut by 11 bases and J by 6 bases, with 16 bases left in between. This CDR3 comprises 12 residues. From germline, CDR1 is MDHEN and CDR2 SYDVKM. The CDR3 region is CALKTGIHGYTF. CDR3 nucleotide sequence: TGTGCCCTAAAGACAGGTATCCATGGCTACACCTTC.

The V call is TRBV11-2, the J call TRBJ2-7; D unclear. The CDR3 totals 12 residues. Trimming pared 5 bases from V and 6 bases from J, leaving 11 bases between. CDR1 and CDR2 from the germline V gene are SGHAT and FQNNGV. The CDR3 region has the DNA TGTGCCAGCAGCGAAGGACCCTCCGAGCAGTACTTC. It codes for CASSEGPSEQYF. Combining the CDR3 with reference TRBV11-2 and TRBJ2-7 gives the whole variable domain EAGVAQSPRYKIIEKRQSVAFWCNPISGHATLYWYQQILGQGPKLLIQFQNNGVVDDSQLPKDRFSAERLKGVDSTLKIQPAKLEDSAVYLCASSEGPSEQYFGPGTRLTVT.

The V call is TRBV25-1, the J call TRBJ1-2; D ambiguous. There are 13 residues in the CDR3. V gave up 1 base and J gave up 4 bases, with 7 bases separating them. Germline CDR1 reads MGHDK; CDR2 reads SYGVNS. CDR3 bases: TGTGCCAGCAGTGAATTCAGAGGCTATGGCTACACCTTC. Translation: CASSEFRGYGYTF.